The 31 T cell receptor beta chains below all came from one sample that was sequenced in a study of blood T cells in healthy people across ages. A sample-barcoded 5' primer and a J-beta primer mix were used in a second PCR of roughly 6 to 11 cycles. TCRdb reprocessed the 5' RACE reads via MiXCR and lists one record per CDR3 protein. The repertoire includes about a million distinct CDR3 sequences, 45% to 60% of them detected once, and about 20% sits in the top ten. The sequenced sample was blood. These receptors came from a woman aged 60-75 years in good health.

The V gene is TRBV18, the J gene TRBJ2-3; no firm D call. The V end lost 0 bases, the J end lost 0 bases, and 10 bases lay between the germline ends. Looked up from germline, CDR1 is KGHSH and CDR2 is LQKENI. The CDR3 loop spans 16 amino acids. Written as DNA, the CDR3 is TGTGCCAGCTCACCACCGGTGGGCAAGAGCACAGATACGCAGTATTTT. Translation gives CASSPPVGKSTDTQYF.

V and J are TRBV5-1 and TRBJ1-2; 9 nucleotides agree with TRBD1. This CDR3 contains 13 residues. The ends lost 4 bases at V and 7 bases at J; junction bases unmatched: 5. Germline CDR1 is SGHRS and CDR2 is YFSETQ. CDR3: CASSIGQGPGYTF. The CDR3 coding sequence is TGCGCCAGCAGCATAGGACAGGGGCCTGGCTACACCTTC.

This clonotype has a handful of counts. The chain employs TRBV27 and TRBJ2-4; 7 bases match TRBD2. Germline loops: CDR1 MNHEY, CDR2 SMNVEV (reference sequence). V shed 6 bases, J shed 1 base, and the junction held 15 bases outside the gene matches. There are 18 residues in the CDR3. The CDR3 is CASRPPPVAGHAKNIQYF. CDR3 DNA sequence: TGTGCCAGCAGGCCCCCCCCAGTAGCGGGCCACGCCAAAAACATTCAGTACTTC.

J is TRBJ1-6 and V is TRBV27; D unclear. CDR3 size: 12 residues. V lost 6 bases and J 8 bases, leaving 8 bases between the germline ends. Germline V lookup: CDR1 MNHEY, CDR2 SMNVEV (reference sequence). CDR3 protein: CASSRLDSPLHF. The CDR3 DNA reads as TGTGCCAGCAGCCGACTCGATTCACCCCTCCACTTT.

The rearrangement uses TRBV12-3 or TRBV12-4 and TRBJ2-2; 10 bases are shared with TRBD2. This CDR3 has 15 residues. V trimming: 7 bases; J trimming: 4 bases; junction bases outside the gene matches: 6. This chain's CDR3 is CASTTSGISTGELFF. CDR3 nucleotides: TGTGCCAGCACTACTAGCGGGATAAGCACCGGGGAGCTGTTTTTT.

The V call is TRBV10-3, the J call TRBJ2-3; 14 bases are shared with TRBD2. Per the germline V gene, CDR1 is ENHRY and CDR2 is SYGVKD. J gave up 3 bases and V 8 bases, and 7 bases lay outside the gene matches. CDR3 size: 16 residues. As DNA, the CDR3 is TGTGCCATCGGCGAGGGACTAGCGGGAGTAACAGATACGCAGTATTTT. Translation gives CAIGEGLAGVTDTQYF.

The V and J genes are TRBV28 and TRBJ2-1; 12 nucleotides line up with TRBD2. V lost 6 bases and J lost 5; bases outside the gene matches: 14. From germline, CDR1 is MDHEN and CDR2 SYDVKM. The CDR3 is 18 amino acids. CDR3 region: CASRTQGASGRAHNEQFF. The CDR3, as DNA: TGTGCCAGCAGAACCCAGGGAGCTAGCGGGAGGGCGCACAATGAGCAGTTCTTC.

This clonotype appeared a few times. CDR3 residues: CASSGGRGKETQYF. The CDR3 DNA reads as TGTGCTAGTTCCGGGGGTAGGGGGAAAGAGACCCAGTACTTC. The chain is built from TRBV12-5 and TRBJ2-5; the D call may be TRBD1 or TRBD2 (6 bases each). This CDR3 has 14 amino acids. Trimming removed 8 bases at V and 3 bases at J, with 16 bases between. From germline, CDR1 is LGHNT and CDR2 FRNRAP.

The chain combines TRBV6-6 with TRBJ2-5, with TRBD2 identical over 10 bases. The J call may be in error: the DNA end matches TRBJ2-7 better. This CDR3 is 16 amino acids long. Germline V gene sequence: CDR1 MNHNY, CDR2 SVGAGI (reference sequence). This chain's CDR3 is CASSSPGLAPSYEQYF. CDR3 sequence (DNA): TGTGCCAGCAGTTCCCCGGGACTAGCGCCTTCCTACGAGCAGTACTTC.

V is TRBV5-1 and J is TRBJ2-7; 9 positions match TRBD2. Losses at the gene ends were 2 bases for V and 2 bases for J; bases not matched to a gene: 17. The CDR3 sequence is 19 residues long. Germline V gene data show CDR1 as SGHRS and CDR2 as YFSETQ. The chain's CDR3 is CASSLDPPKAGGFPYEQYF. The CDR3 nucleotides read TGCGCCAGCAGCTTAGATCCCCCGAAAGCGGGAGGCTTTCCCTACGAGCAGTACTTC.

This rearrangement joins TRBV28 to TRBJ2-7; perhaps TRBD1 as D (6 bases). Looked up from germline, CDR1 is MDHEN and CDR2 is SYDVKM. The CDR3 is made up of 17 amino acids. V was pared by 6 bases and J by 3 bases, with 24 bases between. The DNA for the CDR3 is TGTGCCAGCAGCTACCCGCAGGACAGCGGACCCTTCTACGAGCAGTACTTC. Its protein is CASSYPQDSGPFYEQYF. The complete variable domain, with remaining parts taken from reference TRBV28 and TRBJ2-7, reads DVKVTQSSRYLVKRTGEKVFLECVQDMDHENMFWYRQDPGLGLRLIYFSYDVKMKEKGDIPEGYSVSREKKERFSLILESASTNQTSMYLCASSYPQDSGPFYEQYFGPGTRLTVT.

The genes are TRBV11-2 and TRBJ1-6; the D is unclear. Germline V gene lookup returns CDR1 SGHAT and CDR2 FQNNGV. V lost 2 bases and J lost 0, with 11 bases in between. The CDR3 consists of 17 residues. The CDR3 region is CASSLNSRSSYNSPLHF. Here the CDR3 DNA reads TGTGCCAGCAGCTTAAATAGCAGAAGCTCCTATAATTCACCCCTCCACTTT.

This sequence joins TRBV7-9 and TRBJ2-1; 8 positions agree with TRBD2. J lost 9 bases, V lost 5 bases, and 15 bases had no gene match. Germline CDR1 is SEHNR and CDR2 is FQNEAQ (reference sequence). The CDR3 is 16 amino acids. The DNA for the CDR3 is TGTGCCAGCAGCACAACCGGGACTAGATTAGGATCTGAGCAGTTCTTC. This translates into CASSTTGTRLGSEQFF. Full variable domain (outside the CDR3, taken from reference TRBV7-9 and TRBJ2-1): DTGVSQNPRHKITKRGQNVTFRCDPISEHNRLYWYRQTLGQGPEFLTYFQNEAQLEKSRLLSDRFSAERPKGSFSTLEIQRTEQGDSAMYLCASSTTGTRLGSEQFFGPGTRLTVL.

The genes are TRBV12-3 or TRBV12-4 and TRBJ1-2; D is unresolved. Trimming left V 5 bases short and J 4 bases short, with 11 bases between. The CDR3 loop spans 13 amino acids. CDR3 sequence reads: CASSPDWGYGYTF. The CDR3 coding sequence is TGTGCCAGCAGTCCCGACTGGGGCTATGGCTACACCTTC.

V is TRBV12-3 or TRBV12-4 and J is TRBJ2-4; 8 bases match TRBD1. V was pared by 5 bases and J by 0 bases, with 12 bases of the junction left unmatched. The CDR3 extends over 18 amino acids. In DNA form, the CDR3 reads TGTGCCAGCAGTGGCAGGGGGCTCGGTTCCCTAGCCAAAAACATTCAGTACTTC. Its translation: CASSGRGLGSLAKNIQYF.

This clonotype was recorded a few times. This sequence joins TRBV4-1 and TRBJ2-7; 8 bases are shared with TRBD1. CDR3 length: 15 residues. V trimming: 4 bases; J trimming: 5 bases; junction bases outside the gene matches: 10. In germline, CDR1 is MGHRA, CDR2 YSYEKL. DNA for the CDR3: TGCGCCAGCAGCCCCGACAGGGGAACTTTGAACGAGCAGTACTTC. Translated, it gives CASSPDRGTLNEQYF.

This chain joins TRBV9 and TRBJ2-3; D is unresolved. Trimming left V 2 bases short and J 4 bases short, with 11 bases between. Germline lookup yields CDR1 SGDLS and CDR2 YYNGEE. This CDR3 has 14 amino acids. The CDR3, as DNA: TGTGCCAGCAGCGTCCTGAATTTTGCAGATACGCAGTATTTT. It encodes CASSVLNFADTQYF.

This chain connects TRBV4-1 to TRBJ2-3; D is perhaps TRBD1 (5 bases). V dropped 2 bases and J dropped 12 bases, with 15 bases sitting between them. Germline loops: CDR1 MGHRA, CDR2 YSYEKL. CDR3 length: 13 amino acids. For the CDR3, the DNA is TGCGCCAGCAGCCAATTCGGCAGGGAAGTACAGTATTTT. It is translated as CASSQFGREVQYF.

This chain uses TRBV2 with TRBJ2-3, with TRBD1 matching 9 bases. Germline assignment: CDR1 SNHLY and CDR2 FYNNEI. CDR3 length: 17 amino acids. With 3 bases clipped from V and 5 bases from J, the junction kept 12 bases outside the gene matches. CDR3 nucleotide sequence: TGTGCCAGCAGTGATCCTATTTCGGGACAGGGTGTAGATACGCAGTATTTT. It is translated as CASSDPISGQGVDTQYF.

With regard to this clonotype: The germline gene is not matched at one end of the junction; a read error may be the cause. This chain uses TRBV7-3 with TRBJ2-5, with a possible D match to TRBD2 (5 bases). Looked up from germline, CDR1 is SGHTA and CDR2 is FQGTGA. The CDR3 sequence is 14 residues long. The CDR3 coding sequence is TGTGCCAGCAGCCCAAGGGCTAGCAGTGAGACCCGGTACTTC. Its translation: CASSPRASSETRYF.

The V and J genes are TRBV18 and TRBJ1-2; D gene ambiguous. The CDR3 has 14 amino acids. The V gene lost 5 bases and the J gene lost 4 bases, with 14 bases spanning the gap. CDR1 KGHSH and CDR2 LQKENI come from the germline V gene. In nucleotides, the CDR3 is TGTGCCAGCTCAACAAATCTGGATCTCTATGGCTACACCTTC. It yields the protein CASSTNLDLYGYTF.

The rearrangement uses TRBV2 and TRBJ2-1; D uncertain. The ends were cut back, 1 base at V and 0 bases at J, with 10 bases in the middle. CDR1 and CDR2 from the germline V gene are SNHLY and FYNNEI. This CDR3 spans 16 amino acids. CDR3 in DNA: TGTGCCAGCAGTGAAGGAAGACAAAGCTCCTACAATGAGCAGTTCTTC. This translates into CASSEGRQSSYNEQFF. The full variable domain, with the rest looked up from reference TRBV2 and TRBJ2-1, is EPEVTQTPSHQVTQMGQEVILRCVPISNHLYFYWYRQILGQKVEFLVSFYNNEISEKSEIFDDQFSVERPDGSNFTLKIRSTKLEDSAMYFCASSEGRQSSYNEQFFGPGTRLTVL.

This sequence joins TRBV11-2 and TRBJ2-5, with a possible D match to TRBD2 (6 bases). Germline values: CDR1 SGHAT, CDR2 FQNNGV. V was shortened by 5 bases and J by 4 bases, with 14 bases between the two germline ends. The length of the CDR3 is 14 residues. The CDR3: CASSIEAGLETQYF. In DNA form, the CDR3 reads TGTGCCAGCAGCATCGAAGCGGGTCTAGAGACCCAGTACTTC.

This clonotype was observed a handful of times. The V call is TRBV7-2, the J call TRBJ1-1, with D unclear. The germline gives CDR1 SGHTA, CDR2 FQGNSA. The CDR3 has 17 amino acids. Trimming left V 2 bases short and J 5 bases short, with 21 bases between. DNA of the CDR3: TGTGCCAGCAGCTTAAACCCTATAGCTGCAAGTGCGACTGAAGCTTTCTTT. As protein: CASSLNPIAASATEAFF.

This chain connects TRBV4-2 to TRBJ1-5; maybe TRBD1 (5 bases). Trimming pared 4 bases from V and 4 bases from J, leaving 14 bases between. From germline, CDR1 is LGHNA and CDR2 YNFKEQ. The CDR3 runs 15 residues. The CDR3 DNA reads TGTGCCAGCAGCCCTCATCTCAGGGAAAATCAGCCCCAGCATTTT. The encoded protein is CASSPHLRENQPQHF.

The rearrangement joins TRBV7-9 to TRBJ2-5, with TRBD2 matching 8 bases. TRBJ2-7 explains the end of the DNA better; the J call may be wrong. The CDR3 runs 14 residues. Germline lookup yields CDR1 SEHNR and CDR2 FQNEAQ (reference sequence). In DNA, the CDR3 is TGTGCCAGCAGTTCGGGACTAGACCGCTACGAGCAGTACTTC. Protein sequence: CASSSGLDRYEQYF.

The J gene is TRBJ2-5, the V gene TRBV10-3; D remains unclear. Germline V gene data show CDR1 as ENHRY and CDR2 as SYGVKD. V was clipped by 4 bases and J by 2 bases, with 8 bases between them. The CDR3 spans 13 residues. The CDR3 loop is CAISGGQQETQYF. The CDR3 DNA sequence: TGTGCCATCAGTGGAGGTCAGCAAGAGACCCAGTACTTC.

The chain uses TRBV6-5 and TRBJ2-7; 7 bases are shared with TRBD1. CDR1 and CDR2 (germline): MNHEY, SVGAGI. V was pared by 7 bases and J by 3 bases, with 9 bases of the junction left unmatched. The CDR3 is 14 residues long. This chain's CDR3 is CASTDRRNHYEQYF. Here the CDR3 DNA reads TGTGCCAGCACGGACAGGCGGAATCACTACGAGCAGTACTTC.

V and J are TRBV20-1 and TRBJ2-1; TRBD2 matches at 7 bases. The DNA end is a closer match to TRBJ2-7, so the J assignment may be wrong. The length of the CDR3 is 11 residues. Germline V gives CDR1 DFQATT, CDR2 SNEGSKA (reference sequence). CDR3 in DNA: TGCAGTGCTAGGCCGGGGGGCGAGCAGTACTTC. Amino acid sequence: CSARPGGEQYF.

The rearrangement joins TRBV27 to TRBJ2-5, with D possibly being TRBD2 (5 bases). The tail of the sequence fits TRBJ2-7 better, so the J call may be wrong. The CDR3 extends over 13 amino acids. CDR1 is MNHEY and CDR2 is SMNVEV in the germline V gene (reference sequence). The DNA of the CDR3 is TGTGCCAGCAGTGGCCAAGAGGGCTACGAGCAGTACTTC. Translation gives CASSGQEGYEQYF.

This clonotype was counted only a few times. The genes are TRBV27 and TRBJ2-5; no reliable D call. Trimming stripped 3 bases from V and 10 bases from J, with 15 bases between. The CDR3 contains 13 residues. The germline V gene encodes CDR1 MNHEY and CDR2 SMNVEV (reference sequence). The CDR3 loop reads CASSLTPRSFQYF. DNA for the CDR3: TGTGCCAGCAGTTTGACCCCAAGATCGTTCCAGTACTTC.